The sequence of this T cell receptor beta chain was determined in a study of shared clonotypes between healthy human individuals (dated by TCRdb to about 2020). Regarding the complete study: The cohort comprised two women and a few men aged 18 to 49 years. To increase sequencing depth and limit assay-specific biases, TCR repertoire library preparation and sequencing were carried out by different laboratories using diverse techniques. To estimate repertoire size and how much clonotypes are shared between individuals, the study performed deep sequencing of blood TCR repertoires from a few healthy adults. For each donor, CD4 naive and CD4 memory were each run on three plates, CD8 naive on two plates, and CD8 memory on one plate. Each donor's leukapheresis produced roughly between roughly 0.85 and 9.5 billion PBMCs.

TCR CDR3 regions were amplified from genomic DNA by multiplex PCR using the deep immunoSEQ assay. Extracted genomic DNA from each cell subset was spread evenly across all wells of several immunoSEQ 96-well plates, with each plate serving as a replicate. For sorted subsets, roughly 200 ng of genomic DNA, equivalent to around 31,000 T cell genomes, went into each replicate PCR. Purified libraries were quantified with a Qubit 3.0 fluorometer, sized on a Bioanalyzer 2100, and re-quantified with the KAPA Library Quantification kit. Every immunoSEQ 96-well plate was sequenced on a dedicated single-read 150-cycle Illumina NextSeq 550 flow cell. The paper's data handling went like this. The immunoSEQ output contained only junctional sequences without quality scores, so filtering could not match that applied to full-length reads. Sequences were annotated with PyIR, a Python wrapper for IgBLAST v1.9, and V/J genes and CDR3 were assigned using IMGT germline references. Any read was removed if the V/J assignment was weak (E-value above 1e-6), the CDR3 was missing, or the read contained stop codons, out-of-frame junctions, or ambiguous translated residues. A V3J clonotype was defined by an identical inferred V gene, J gene, and CDR3 amino acid sequence. Percentage overlap between repertoires was calculated by dividing the number of shared unique clonotypes by the size of the smaller repertoire. Richness of each repertoire was evaluated using RTK rarefaction, the Chao1 estimator, and Recon v2.1 estimates of unobserved clonotypes. OLGA was used to compute generation probabilities for all TCRbeta clonotypes that the gDNA method yielded from a handful of donors. The immuneACCESS repertoire file appears here via TCRdb, limited to in-frame rearrangements. These files lack a portion of the clones; in checked studies, under half of the deficit traces to unresolved V genes, and the cause of the others is not known. D and trimming were read from the DNA, whereas the V and J calls and clone size are those reported in that table. In all, the sample holds hundreds of thousands of clones, and just under 97% of those were seen once. The ten most abundant clones make up around 0.11% of the sample.

For this clone: Its antigen is unknown. Base qualities are not recorded, but no much larger clone differs from it by a single base.

For the CD8 naive samples, CD45RO-negative cells were positively selected for CCR7, yielding a CD45RA+CCR7+ population from which TemRA cells were excluded. Donors were healthy HIV-negative adults with no recently reported acute infections or vaccinations. All donors were Caucasian adults living in Nashville, Tennessee, USA. Blood was obtained by leukapheresis, after which PBMCs were separated by Ficoll-Histopaque density gradient centrifugation and cryopreserved in liquid nitrogen vapor phase. Analytical flow cytometry was used to check the purity and quantity of each magnetically sorted T cell population. Each sorted fraction had its genomic DNA isolated and then quantified by UV absorbance on a Nanodrop 2000c. From cysteine to phenylalanine, the CDR3 is 15 amino acids long. The CDR3 DNA has 45 bases and is translated from base 1. CDR1 SGHVS and CDR2 FNYEAQ were looked up in the germline V gene. Clipping removes 6 bases from V and 5 bases from J, with 8 as the unmatched junction base count.

Overall results and qualifications from the work: Naive subsets generally had larger estimated clonotype richness than memory subsets. The genetic and exposure-history diversity represented was limited by the small number of donors. Pairwise subsampling indicated that sequencing depth was expected to affect the degree of clonotype sharing among donors. Clonotypes shared by all four sorted-subset donors showed higher generation probabilities than non-shared clonotypes. Only blood was sampled, and tissue TCR repertoires likely differ from those in blood. Even with the large sequencing depth, rarefaction of the sorted-subset datasets indicated that sequencing was incomplete. When several donors were compared, the shared fraction of clonotypes was about 5% for naive CD4, roughly 3.3% for naive CD8, 2% to 2.5% for memory CD4, and around 0.4% for memory CD8.

The rearrangement joined TRBV7-6 to TRBJ2-7; a stretch of 12 junction bases matches TRBD2. The source material was naive CD8+ T cells sorted from blood. Explained via the paper, the cell subset or site label denotes: CD45RA+CCR7+. This TCR came from a woman between 25 and 40 years old in good health. In nucleotide form, the sequence is TGTGCCAGCAGTTCTCTAGCGGGAGGGAGAGACGAGCAGTACTTC. Its protein product is CASSSLAGGRDEQYF.